Here is one TCR beta chain with its context. Generated by immunoSEQ multiplex PCR, the TCRdb table keeps only in-frame clones and is missing some. Of some 300,000 clones in the sample, 90% were seen once. This sample is drawn from a study of blood T cell repertoires in COVID-19. Turning to the study itself: Italy, Spain and the United States were the sources of the convalescent and acute COVID-19 samples. PBMCs, B-cell-depleted T cells, or T cells were the source of the cDNA or gDNA that made up the material.

This CDR3 region has 12 residues. CDR1 is MNHEY and CDR2 is SVGAGI in the germline V gene. V was cut by 8 bases and J by 4 bases, with 11 bases left in between. The origin of this receptor is a woman aged 35 to 49 with COVID-19, enrolled during active disease. The sample comprised peripheral blood. This chain joins TRBV6-5 and TRBJ1-1; no definite D call. CDR3 DNA: TGTGCCAGCTCCCAATTCGGCACTGAAGCTTTCTTT. It yields the protein CASSQFGTEAFF.